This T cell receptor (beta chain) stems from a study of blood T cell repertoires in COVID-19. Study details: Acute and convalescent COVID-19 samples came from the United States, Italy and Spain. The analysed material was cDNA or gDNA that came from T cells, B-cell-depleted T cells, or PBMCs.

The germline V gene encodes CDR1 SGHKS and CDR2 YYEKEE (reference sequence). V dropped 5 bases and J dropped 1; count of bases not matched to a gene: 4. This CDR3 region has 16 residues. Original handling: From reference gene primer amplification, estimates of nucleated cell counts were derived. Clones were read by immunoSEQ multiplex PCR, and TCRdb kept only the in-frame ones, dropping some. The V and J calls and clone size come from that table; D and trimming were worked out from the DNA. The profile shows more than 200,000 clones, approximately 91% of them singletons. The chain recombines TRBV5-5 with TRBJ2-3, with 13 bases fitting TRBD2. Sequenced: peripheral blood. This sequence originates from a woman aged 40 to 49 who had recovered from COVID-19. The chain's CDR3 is CASSLTSGGRTDTQYF. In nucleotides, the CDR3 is TGTGCCAGCAGTCTGACTAGCGGGGGGCGCACAGATACGCAGTATTTT.